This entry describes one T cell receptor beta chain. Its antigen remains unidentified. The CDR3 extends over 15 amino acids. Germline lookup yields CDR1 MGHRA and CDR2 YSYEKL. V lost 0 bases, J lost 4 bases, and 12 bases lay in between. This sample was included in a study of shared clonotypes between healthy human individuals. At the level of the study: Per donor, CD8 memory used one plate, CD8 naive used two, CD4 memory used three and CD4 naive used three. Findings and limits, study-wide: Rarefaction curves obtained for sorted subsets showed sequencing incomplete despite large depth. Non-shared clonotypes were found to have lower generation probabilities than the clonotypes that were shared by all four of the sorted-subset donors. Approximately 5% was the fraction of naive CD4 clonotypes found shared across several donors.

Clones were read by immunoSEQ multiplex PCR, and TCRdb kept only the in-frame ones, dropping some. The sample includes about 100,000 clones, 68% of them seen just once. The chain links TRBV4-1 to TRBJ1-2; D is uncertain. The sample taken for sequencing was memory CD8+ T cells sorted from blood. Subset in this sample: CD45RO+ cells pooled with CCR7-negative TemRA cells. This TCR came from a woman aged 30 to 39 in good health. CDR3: CASSQDPGSIYGYTF. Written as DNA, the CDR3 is TGCGCCAGCAGCCAAGATCCGGGGTCCATCTATGGCTACACCTTC.